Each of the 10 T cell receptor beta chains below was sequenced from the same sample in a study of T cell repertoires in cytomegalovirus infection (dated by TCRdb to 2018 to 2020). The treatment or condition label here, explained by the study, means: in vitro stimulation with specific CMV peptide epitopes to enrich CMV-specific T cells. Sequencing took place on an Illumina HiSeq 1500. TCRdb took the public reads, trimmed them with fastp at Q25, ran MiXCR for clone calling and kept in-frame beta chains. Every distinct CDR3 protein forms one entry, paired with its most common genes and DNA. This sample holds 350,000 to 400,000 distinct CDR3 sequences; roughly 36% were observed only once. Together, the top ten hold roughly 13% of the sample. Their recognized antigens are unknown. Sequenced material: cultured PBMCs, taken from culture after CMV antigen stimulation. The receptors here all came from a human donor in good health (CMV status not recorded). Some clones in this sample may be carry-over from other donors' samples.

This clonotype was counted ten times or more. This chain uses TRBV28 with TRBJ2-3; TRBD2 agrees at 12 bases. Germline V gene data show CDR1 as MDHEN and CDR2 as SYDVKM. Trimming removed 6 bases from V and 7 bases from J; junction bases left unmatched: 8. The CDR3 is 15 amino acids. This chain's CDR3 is CASRSLAGGPNTQYF. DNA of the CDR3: TGTGCCAGCAGGTCGCTAGCGGGAGGGCCGAATACGCAGTATTTT.

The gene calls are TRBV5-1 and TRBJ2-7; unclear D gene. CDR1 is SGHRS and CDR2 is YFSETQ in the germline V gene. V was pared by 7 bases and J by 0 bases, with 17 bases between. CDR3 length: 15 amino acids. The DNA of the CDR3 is TGCGCCAGCTCCCGGGCGTCCCCTAGCTCCTACGAGCAGTACTTC. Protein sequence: CASSRASPSSYEQYF.

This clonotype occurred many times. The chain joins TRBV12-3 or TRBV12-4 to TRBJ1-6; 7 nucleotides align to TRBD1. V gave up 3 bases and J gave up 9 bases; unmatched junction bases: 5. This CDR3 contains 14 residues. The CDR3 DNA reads TGTGCCAGCAGTTTTACAGGGGAGGGTTCACCCCTCCACTTT. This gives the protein CASSFTGEGSPLHF.

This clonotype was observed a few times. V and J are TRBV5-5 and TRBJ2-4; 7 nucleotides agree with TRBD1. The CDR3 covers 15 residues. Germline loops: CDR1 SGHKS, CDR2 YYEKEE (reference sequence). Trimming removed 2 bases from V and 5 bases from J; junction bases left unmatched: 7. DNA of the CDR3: TGTGCCAGCAGCTTCAGCGACAGGGTTGAAAACATTCAGTACTTC. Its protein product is CASSFSDRVENIQYF.

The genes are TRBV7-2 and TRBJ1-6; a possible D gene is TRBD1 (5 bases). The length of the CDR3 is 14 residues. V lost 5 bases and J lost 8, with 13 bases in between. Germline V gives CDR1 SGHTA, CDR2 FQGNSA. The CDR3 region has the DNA TGTGCCAGCAGCCGCGCAGGGTTTGATTCACCCCTCCACTTT. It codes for CASSRAGFDSPLHF.

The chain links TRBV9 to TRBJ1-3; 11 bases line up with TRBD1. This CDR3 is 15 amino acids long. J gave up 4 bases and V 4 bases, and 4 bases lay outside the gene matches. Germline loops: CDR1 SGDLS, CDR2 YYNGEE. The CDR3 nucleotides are TGTGCCAGCAGCTCGGACAGGGGGCAGGGAAACACCATATATTTT. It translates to CASSSDRGQGNTIYF.

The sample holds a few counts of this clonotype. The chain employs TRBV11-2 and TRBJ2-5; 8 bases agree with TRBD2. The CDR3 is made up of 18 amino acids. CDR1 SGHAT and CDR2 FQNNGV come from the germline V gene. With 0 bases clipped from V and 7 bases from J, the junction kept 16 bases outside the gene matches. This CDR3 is CASSLDQRLAGRERTQYF. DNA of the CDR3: TGTGCCAGCAGCTTAGATCAAAGATTAGCGGGGAGGGAGCGGACCCAGTACTTC.

The CDR3, as DNA: TGTGCCAGCAGCCGTCAAAAGGGGGGCGATGAGCAGTTCTTC. It specifies CASSRQKGGDEQFF. The chain employs TRBV5-4 and TRBJ2-1; D may correspond to TRBD1 or TRBD2 (6 bases each). Germline assignment: CDR1 SGHNT and CDR2 YYREEE (reference sequence). This CDR3 contains 14 residues. Trimming cost V 4 bases and J 8 bases, with 16 bases left between them.

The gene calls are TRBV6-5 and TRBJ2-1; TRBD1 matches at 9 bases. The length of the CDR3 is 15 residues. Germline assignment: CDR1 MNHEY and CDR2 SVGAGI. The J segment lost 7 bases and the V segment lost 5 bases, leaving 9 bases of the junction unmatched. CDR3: CASSPWTGEGNEQFF. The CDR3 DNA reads TGTGCCAGCAGTCCGTGGACAGGGGAAGGGAATGAGCAGTTCTTC.

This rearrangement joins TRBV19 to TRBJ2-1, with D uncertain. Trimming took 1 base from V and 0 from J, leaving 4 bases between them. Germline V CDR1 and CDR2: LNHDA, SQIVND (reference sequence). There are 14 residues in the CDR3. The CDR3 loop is CASSIGDSYNEQFF. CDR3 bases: TGTGCCAGTAGTATAGGTGACTCCTACAATGAGCAGTTCTTC.